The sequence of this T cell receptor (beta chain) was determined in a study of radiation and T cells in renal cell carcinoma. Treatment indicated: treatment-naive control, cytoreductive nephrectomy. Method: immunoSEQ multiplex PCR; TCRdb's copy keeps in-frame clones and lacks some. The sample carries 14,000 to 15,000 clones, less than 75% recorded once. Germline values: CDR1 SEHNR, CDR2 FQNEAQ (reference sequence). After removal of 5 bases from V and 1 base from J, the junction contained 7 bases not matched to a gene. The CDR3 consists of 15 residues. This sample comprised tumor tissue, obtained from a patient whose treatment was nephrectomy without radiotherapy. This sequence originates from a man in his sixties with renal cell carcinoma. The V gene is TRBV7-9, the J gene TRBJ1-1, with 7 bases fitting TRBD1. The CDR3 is CASSPPGTENTEAFF. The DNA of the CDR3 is TGTGCCAGCAGCCCCCCTGGGACAGAGAACACTGAAGCTTTCTTT.